The present TCR beta chain was sequenced within a study of T cells expressing NK-cell markers. Using the 5' RACE reads, TCRdb records one entry per CDR3 protein without DNA. The table lists some 120,000 distinct CDR3 sequences. The CDR3 consists of 15 residues. The germline V gene encodes CDR1 MNHEY and CDR2 SMNVEV (reference sequence). The origin of this receptor is a woman aged 18 to 75 in good health. The chain recombines TRBV27 with TRBJ2-2; with no DNA, the TCRdb D assignment of TRBD2 cannot be verified. Sample: blood T cells: a sorted CD56 or NKG2C T cell subset, CD4+ or CD8+ T cells, or bulk PBMC T cells (not recorded which). CDR3 in amino acids: CASRIAGGVTGELFF.